The rows below give T cell receptor beta chains drawn from one sample of a study of blood T cell repertoires in COVID-19. Profiling relied on immunoSEQ multiplex PCR, and the TCRdb table lists in-frame clones only, not all of them. The table shows around 300,000 clones, with 88% occurring only once. The sequenced sample consisted of PBMCs or T cells enriched from blood (not recorded which). These receptor sequences come from a woman aged 30 to 39 who had recovered from COVID-19. The CDR3 runs from the conserved cysteine through the conserved F or W.

j_call v_call cdr3_aa
TRBJ1-2 TRBV10-3 CAISELGTGYGYTF
TRBJ2-7 TRBV7-6 CASSSLSYEQYF
TRBJ2-1 TRBV3-1/TRBV3-2 CASWGGHNEQFF
TRBJ1-1 TRBV6-2/TRBV6-3 CASSLPRWGLMNTEAFF
TRBJ1-2 TRBV6-5 CASSYGGTNYGYTF
TRBJ2-5 TRBV5-4 CASSLEPGQKLQETQYF
TRBJ2-7 TRBV19 CASSIVFVGGYEQYF
TRBJ2-7 TRBV6-2/TRBV6-3 CASSLQGRLGEQYF
TRBJ2-3 TRBV24-1 CATSDPGLPSDTQYF
TRBJ1-3 TRBV6-1 CASSESRDRDSGNTIYF
TRBJ2-7 TRBV14 CASSQDIEGEQYF
TRBJ2-7 TRBV7-2 CASSVGLVKYEQYF
TRBJ1-2 TRBV19 CASSPQGNYGYTF
TRBJ2-5 TRBV19 CASSTLATGTETQYF
TRBJ2-7 TRBV30 CAWSVAGAWEQYF
TRBJ1-3 TRBV7-2 CASSLVATGNTIYF
TRBJ1-2 TRBV4-3 CASSQEQGDGYTF
TRBJ2-5 TRBV4-3 CASSQESGIAGTQYF
TRBJ2-5 TRBV29-1 CSVGPILVQETQYF
TRBJ1-5 TRBV10-3 CAISEGRVGNQPQHF
TRBJ2-2 TRBV5-4 CASSVDGLNTGELFF
TRBJ1-2 TRBV28 CATLAGSGYTF
TRBJ2-3 TRBV5-6 CASHSDNSDTQYF
TRBJ2-1 TRBV19 CASTSPVTSGYLGEQFF
TRBJ1-1 TRBV29-1 CSVPKTGNTEAFF